This T cell receptor beta chain is drawn from a study of blood T cell repertoires in COVID-19. Study overall: The origin of the acute and convalescent COVID-19 samples was the United States, Italy and Spain. The cDNA or gDNA used as material had been derived from T cells, B-cell-depleted T cells, or PBMCs.

Authors' data handling: Estimates of nucleated cell counts were drawn from the amplification of reference gene primers. Clones were read by immunoSEQ multiplex PCR, and TCRdb kept only the in-frame ones, dropping some. V, J and clone size were drawn from that table, and D and trimming were deduced from the DNA. In the table there are 140,000 or so clones, approximately 85% of which are singletons. The CDR3 has 14 amino acids. V was clipped by 3 bases and J by 3 bases, with 9 bases between them. CDR1 and CDR2 from the germline V gene are MNHEY and SMNVEV (reference sequence). The sequencing input was peripheral blood. This TCR derives from a man aged 50-60 years with acute or convalescent COVID-19. The chain is built from TRBV27 and TRBJ1-5; D unresolved. Here the CDR3 reads CASSFGGLNQPQHF. CDR3 coding DNA: TGTGCCAGCAGTTTTGGCGGGCTCAATCAGCCCCAGCATTTT.